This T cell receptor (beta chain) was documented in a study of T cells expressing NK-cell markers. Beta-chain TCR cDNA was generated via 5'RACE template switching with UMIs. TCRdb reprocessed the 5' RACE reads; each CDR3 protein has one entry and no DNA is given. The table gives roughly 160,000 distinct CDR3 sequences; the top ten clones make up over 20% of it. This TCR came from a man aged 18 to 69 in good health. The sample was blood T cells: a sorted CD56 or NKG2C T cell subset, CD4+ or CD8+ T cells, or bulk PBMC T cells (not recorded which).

The CDR3 loop is CRGGRTGGDTGELFF. This chain uses TRBV20-1 with TRBJ2-2; the TCRdb D gene call, TRBD1, has no DNA to confirm it. This CDR3 contains 15 residues. The V gene's germline CDR1 is DFQATT and CDR2 SNEGSKA (reference sequence).